The next 20 T cell receptor beta chains were all read from a single sample in a study of T cell responses to AZD1222 COVID-19 vaccine listed by TCRdb under 2021. The time point label of this sample denotes: baseline before first vaccination. The library came from the immunoSEQ multiplex PCR assay. TCRdb re-hosts the immuneACCESS table, in-frame sequences only. Its copies lack some clones; in the studies checked, an unresolved V gene accounts for under half of them, and the cause for the rest is not known. For this sample the table gives some 160,000 clones, of which roughly 92% were detected only once. Clones ranked in the top ten supply roughly 1.5% of the sample. Sequenced here: peripheral blood, sampled on day 0 of AZD1222 vaccination. The receptors here all came from an adult in good health.

The chain carries TRBV11-2 and TRBJ1-6, with D possibly matching TRBD1 (6 bases). V lost 4 bases and J 10 bases, leaving 17 bases between the germline ends. The CDR3 is made up of 15 amino acids. Germline CDR1 and CDR2: SGHAT and FQNNGV. The DNA of the CDR3 is TGTGCCAGCAGCTCGCTGACAGGCTATGTCTCACCCCTCCACTTT. Amino acids: CASSSLTGYVSPLHF.

The chain recombines TRBV7-3 with TRBJ2-2, with TRBD2 matching over 7 bases. Germline V gene sequence: CDR1 SGHTA, CDR2 FQGTGA. Germline trimming cut 5 bases from V and 5 bases from J; bases unmatched to any gene: 11. The CDR3 consists of 16 residues. In DNA form, the CDR3 reads TGTGCCAGCAGCCAAAGTCCCGGGGGGAGGACCGGGGAGCTGTTTTTT. This translates into CASSQSPGGRTGELFF.

The gene calls are TRBV19 and TRBJ1-5; TRBD1 matches 9 bases. Germline CDR1 and CDR2: LNHDA and SQIVND (reference sequence). The CDR3 runs to 14 residues. The V segment lost 7 bases and the J segment 4 bases; nucleotides outside the gene matches: 5. CDR3 DNA sequence: TGTGCCAGTAACTCCGGGACAGGGAATCAGCCCCAGCATTTT. It translates to CASNSGTGNQPQHF.

This chain uses TRBV6-6 with TRBJ1-2; D call uncertain. The CDR3 extends over 14 amino acids. The V gene's germline CDR1 is MNHNY and CDR2 SVGAGI (reference sequence). With 8 bases removed from V and 1 base from J, the gap between germline ends came to 14 bases. This CDR3 is CASGPAGINYGYTF. In DNA, the CDR3 is TGTGCCAGCGGTCCGGCGGGAATTAACTATGGCTACACCTTC.

The chain uses TRBV7-3 and TRBJ2-1; TRBD1 aligns across 8 bases. The V and J ends lost 4 bases and 6 bases, in that order; junction bases with no gene match: 8. Per the germline V gene, CDR1 is SGHTA and CDR2 is FQGTGA. The CDR3 totals 15 residues. The CDR3 DNA reads as TGTGCCAGCAGCTGGGGGGACAGGAGGTTCAATGAGCAGTTCTTC. Residues: CASSWGDRRFNEQFF.

This CDR3 reads CASSRRGLAFF. The DNA of the CDR3 is TGTGCCAGCAGTCGGAGAGGGTTGGCTTTCTTT. The chain couples TRBV6-5 to TRBJ1-1; no firm D call. The germline V gene encodes CDR1 MNHEY and CDR2 SVGAGI. V lost 5 bases and J 11 bases, leaving 12 bases between the germline ends. The CDR3 runs to 11 residues.

V gene TRBV6-6 combines with J gene TRBJ2-7, with 7 nucleotides matching TRBD2. V shed 10 bases, J shed 2 bases, and the junction held 14 bases outside the gene matches. Germline V gene sequence: CDR1 MNHNY, CDR2 SVGAGI (reference sequence). This CDR3 region has 15 residues. The CDR3 reads CATHGGSNRAYEQYF. DNA of the CDR3: TGTGCCACCCACGGGGGGTCCAATAGGGCCTACGAGCAGTACTTC.

The chain recombines TRBV6-2 or TRBV6-3 with TRBJ2-2, with a tentative D call TRBD2 (6 bases). V was shortened by 2 bases and J by 5 bases, with 15 bases between the two germline ends. CDR3 size: 16 residues. The germline CDR1 and CDR2 sequences are MNHEY and SVGEGT. CDR3: CASSYLGGGVTGELFF. DNA of the CDR3: TGTGCCAGCAGTTACCTTGGAGGAGGGGTAACCGGGGAGCTGTTTTTT.

The chain joins TRBV24-1 to TRBJ2-1, with a weak D call TRBD2 (6 bases). Germline V gene sequence: CDR1 KGHDR, CDR2 SFDVKD. The CDR3 totals 18 residues. V was clipped by 3 bases and J by 0 bases, with 17 bases between them. CDR3 sequence reads: CATSDPGGNSNSYNEQFF. The DNA for the CDR3 is TGTGCCACCAGTGATCCTGGGGGGAACAGTAACTCCTACAATGAGCAGTTCTTC.

The chain carries TRBV9 and TRBJ2-1, with D uncertain. Germline loops: CDR1 SGDLS, CDR2 YYNGEE. This CDR3 has 14 amino acids. Deletions cut 0 bases from V and 5 bases from J, with 9 bases between. The CDR3 reads CASSVAGRNNEQFF. The CDR3 DNA is TGTGCCAGCAGCGTAGCCGGACGCAACAATGAGCAGTTCTTC.

The chain has TRBV5-4 and TRBJ1-2, with 7 bases matching TRBD1. The CDR3 totals 13 residues. The V gene's germline CDR1 is SGHNT and CDR2 YYREEE (reference sequence). V trimming: 5 bases; J trimming: 6 bases; junction bases outside the gene matches: 7. As DNA, the CDR3 is TGTGCCAGCAGAGGTGTTACAGGGGATGGCTACACCTTC. It is translated as CASRGVTGDGYTF.

This clone was seen only once. This chain links TRBV18 with TRBJ2-5; D remains ambiguous. V lost 11 bases and J lost 6, with 13 bases in between. The CDR3 is 11 amino acids. Per the germline V gene, CDR1 is KGHSH and CDR2 is LQKENI. CDR3 DNA: TGTGCCCCGACATCCGGGCAGACCCAGTACTTC. Its translation: CAPTSGQTQYF.

The chain employs TRBV18 and TRBJ2-5; 7 bases are shared with TRBD1. J lost 5 bases, V lost 5 bases, and 5 bases had no gene match. This CDR3 region has 13 residues. Germline CDR1 KGHSH, CDR2 LQKENI. CDR3 DNA: TGTGCCAGCTCAGAGGGACAGACGGAGACCCAGTACTTC. As protein: CASSEGQTETQYF.

The chain links TRBV14 to TRBJ1-2; D remains ambiguous. CDR1 SGHDN and CDR2 FVKESK come from the germline V gene. V lost 4 bases and J lost 1, with 13 bases in between. This CDR3 is built from 15 residues. The chain's CDR3 is CASSPRVPVNYGYTF. The CDR3 DNA follows: TGTGCCAGCAGCCCCCGAGTCCCCGTTAACTATGGCTACACCTTC.

The gene calls are TRBV6-1 and TRBJ2-7, with TRBD1 identical over 10 bases. The V gene's germline CDR1 is MNHNS and CDR2 SASEGT. CDR3 length: 15 residues. V lost 2 bases, J lost 7 bases, and 8 bases stayed unmatched. The CDR3 protein is CASSEWTGGYLEQYF. In DNA form, the CDR3 reads TGTGCCAGCAGTGAATGGACAGGGGGGTACCTGGAGCAGTACTTC.

The J gene is TRBJ1-2, the V gene TRBV2; D is unresolved. The CDR3 is 14 amino acids. The germline V and J ends were trimmed by 5 bases and 6 bases, with 16 bases remaining between them. Germline-derived CDR1 and CDR2 are SNHLY and FYNNEI. The CDR3: CASSSFSRKDGYTF. In DNA, the CDR3 is TGTGCCAGCAGTTCCTTTTCTAGGAAGGATGGCTACACCTTC.

The CDR3 loop reads CASSSDGRGYTF. Here the CDR3 DNA reads TGTGCCAGCAGCTCGGACGGTAGAGGCTACACCTTC. The chain combines TRBV11-1 with TRBJ1-2; no clear D gene. Germline lookup yields CDR1 SGHAT and CDR2 FQDESV (reference sequence). CDR3 length: 12 residues. V was trimmed by 4 bases and J by 8 bases, leaving 11 bases between them.

The gene calls are TRBV2 and TRBJ2-3, with 7 bases aligning to TRBD2. Per germline, CDR1 SNHLY and CDR2 FYNNEI. This CDR3 spans 14 amino acids. Trimming at V came to 5 bases and at J to 2 bases, leaving 4 bases not matched to a gene. CDR3 amino acids: CASSPTSATDTQYF. The CDR3 DNA follows: TGTGCCAGCAGTCCTACTAGCGCCACAGATACGCAGTATTTT.

The chain links TRBV2 to TRBJ2-7, with 8 bases fitting TRBD2. The CDR3 is made up of 16 amino acids. V shed 6 bases, J shed 1 base, and the junction held 11 bases outside the gene matches. Germline V lookup: CDR1 SNHLY, CDR2 FYNNEI. CDR3 sequence: CASRQHLGLDSYEQYF. The CDR3 DNA reads as TGTGCCAGCAGGCAGCATCTGGGACTAGATTCCTACGAGCAGTACTTC. The full variable domain, completed using reference TRBV2 and TRBJ2-7, is EPEVTQTPSHQVTQMGQEVILRCVPISNHLYFYWYRQILGQKVEFLVSFYNNEISEKSEIFDDQFSVERPDGSNFTLKIRSTKLEDSAMYFCASRQHLGLDSYEQYFGPGTRLTVT.

The CDR3 spells CASSSLQEEAFF. CDR3 in DNA: TGTGCCAGCAGCTCCCTGCAGGAAGAAGCTTTCTTT. The chain joins TRBV5-8 to TRBJ1-1; D remains unclear. The germline V gene has CDR1 SGHTS and CDR2 YDEGEE. The CDR3 contains 12 residues. The V end was cut by 3 bases, the J end by 8 bases, with 11 bases between.